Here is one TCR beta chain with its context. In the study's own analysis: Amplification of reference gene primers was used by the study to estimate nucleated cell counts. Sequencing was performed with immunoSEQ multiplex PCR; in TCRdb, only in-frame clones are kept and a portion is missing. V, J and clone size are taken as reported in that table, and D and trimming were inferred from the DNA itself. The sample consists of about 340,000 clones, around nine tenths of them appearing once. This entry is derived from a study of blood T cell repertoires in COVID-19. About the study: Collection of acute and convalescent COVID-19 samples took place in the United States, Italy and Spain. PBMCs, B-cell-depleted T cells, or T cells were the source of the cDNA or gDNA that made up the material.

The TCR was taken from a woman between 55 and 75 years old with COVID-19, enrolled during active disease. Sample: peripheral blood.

CDR3 nucleotides: TGTGCCAGCAGCTTTGGGGACAGGGTTAACTATGGCTACACCTTC. This translates into CASSFGDRVNYGYTF. The rearrangement uses TRBV7-9 and TRBJ1-2; TRBD1 agrees at 9 bases. This CDR3 has 15 residues. V dropped 3 bases and J dropped 1; count of bases not matched to a gene: 3. Germline CDR1 SEHNR, CDR2 FQNEAQ (reference sequence).